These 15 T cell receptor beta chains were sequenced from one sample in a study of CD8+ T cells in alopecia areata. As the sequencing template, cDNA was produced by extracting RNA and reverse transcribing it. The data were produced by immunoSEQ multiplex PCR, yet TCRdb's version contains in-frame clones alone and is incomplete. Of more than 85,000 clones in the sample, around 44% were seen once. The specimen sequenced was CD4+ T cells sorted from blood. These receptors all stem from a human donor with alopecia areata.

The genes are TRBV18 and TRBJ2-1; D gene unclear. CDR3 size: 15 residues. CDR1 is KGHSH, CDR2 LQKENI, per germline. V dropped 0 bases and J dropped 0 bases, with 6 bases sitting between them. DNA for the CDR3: TGTGCCAGCTCACCACCGGCAGCCTCCTACAATGAGCAGTTCTTC. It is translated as CASSPPAASYNEQFF.

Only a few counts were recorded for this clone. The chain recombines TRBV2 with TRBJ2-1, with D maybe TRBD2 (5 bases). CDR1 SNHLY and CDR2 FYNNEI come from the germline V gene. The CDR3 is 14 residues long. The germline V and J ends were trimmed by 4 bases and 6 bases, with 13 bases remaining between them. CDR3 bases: TGTGCCAGCAGTGCAACCGGGATCCGCAATGAGCAGTTCTTC. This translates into CASSATGIRNEQFF.

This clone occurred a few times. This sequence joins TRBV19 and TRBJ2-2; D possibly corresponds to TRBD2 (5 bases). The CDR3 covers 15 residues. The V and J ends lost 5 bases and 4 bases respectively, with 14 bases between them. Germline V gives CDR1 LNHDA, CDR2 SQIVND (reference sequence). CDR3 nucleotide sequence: TGTGCCAGTAGTTCGCGGGCGCCTAGCACCGGGGAGCTGTTTTTT. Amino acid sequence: CASSSRAPSTGELFF.

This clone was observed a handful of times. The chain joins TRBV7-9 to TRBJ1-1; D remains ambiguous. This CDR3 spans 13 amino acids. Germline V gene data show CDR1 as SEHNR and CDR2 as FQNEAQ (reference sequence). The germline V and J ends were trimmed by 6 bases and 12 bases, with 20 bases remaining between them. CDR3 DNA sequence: TGTGCCAGCAGTATGACGACGGGTGGGGTTTCTTTCTTT. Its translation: CASSMTTGGVSFF.

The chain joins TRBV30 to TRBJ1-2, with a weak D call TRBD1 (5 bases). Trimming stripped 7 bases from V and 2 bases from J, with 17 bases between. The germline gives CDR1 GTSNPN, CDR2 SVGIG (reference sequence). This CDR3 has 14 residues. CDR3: CASRFPSGNYGYTF. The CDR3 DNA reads TGTGCCTCCAGGTTCCCGTCAGGGAACTATGGCTACACCTTC.

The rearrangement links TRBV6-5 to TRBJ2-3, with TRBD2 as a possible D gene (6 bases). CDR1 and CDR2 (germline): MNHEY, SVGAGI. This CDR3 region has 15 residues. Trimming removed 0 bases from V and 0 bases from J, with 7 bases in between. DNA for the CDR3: TGTGCCAGCAGTTACTCCGGGACTAGCACAGATACGCAGTATTTT. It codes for CASSYSGTSTDTQYF.

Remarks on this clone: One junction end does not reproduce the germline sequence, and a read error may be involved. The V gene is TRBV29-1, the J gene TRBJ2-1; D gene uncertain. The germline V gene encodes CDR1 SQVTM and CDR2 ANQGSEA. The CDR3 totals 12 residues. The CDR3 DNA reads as TGCAGCGTAGAAGCCACCCGGAATGAGCAGTTCTTC. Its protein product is CSVEATRNEQFF.

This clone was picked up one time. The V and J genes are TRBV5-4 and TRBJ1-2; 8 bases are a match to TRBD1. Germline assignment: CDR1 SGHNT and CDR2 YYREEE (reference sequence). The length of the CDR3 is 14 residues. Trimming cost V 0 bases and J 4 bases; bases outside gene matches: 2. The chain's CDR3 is CASSLAGGSYGYTF. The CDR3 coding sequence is TGTGCCAGCAGCTTGGCAGGGGGCAGCTATGGCTACACCTTC. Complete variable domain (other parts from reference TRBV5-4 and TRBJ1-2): ETGVTQSPTHLIKTRGQQVTLRCSSQSGHNTVSWYQQALGQGPQFIFQYYREEENGRGNFPPRFSGLQFPNYSSELNVNALELDDSALYLCASSLAGGSYGYTFGSGTRLTVV.

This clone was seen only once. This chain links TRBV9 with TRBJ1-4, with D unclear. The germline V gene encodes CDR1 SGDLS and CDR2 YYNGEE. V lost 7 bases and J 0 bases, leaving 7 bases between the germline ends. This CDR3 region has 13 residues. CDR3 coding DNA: TGTGCCAGCTCGGATGCAACTAATGAAAAACTGTTTTTT. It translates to CASSDATNEKLFF. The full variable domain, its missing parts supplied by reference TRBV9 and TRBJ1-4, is DSGVTQTPKHLITATGQRVTLRCSPRSGDLSVYWYQQSLDQGLQFLIQYYNGEERAKGNILERFSAQQFPDLHSELNLSSLELGDSALYFCASSDATNEKLFFGSGTQLSVL.

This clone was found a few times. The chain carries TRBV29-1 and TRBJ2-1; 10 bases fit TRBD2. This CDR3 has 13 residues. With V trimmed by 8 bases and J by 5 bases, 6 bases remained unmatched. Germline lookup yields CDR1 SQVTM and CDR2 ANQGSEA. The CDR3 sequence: CSSSSGGDNEQFF. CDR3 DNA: TGCAGCTCGTCGAGCGGGGGGGACAATGAGCAGTTCTTC.

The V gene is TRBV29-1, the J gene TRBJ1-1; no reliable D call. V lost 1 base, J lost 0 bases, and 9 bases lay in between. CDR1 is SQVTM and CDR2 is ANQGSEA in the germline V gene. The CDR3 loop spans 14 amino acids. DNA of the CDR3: TGCAGCGTTGAAGGGCTACGTATGAACACTGAAGCTTTCTTT. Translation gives CSVEGLRMNTEAFF.

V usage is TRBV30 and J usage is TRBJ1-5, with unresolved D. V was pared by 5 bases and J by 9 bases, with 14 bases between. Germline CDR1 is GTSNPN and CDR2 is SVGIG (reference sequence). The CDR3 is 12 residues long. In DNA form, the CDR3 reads TGTGCCTGGGCAGAAGATTCGGCGCCCCAGCATTTT. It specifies CAWAEDSAPQHF.

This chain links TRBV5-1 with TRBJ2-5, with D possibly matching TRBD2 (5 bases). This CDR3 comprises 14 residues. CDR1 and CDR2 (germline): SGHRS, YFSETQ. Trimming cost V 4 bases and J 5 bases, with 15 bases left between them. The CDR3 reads CASSAGGVYETQYF. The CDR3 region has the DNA TGCGCCAGCAGCGCCGGAGGCGTATATGAGACCCAGTACTTC.

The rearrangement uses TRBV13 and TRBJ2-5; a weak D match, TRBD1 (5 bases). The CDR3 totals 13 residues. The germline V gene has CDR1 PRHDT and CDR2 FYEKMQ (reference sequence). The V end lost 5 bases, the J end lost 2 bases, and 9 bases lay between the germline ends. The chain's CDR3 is CASSPRQQETQYF. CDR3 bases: TGTGCCAGCAGCCCCAGACAGCAAGAGACCCAGTACTTC.

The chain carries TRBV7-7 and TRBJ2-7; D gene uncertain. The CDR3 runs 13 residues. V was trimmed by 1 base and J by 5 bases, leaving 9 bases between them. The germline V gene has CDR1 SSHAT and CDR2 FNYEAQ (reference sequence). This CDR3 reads CASSLGPRHEQYF. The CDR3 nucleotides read TGTGCCAGCAGCTTAGGCCCGAGGCACGAGCAGTACTTC.